The sequence of this T cell receptor (beta chain) was determined in a study of blood T cell repertoires in COVID-19. Study background: PBMCs, B-cell-depleted T cells, or T cells provided the cDNA or gDNA that made up the material.

In the original workflow: Using reference gene primer amplification, nucleated cell counts were estimated. This table comes from immunoSEQ multiplex PCR, and its TCRdb copy is limited to in-frame clones, with some not included. V, J and clone size were drawn from that table, and D and trimming were deduced from the DNA. This table holds under 500,000 clones, nearly 90% found once. This clone was picked up one time. Donors were grouped by their self-reported clinical history. The CDR3 extends over 12 amino acids. V lost 3 bases, J lost 5 bases, and 6 bases lay in between. Germline CDR1 is KGHDR and CDR2 is SFDVKD.

The chain couples TRBV24-1 to TRBJ2-5; no definite D call. This receptor was taken from a woman between 18 and 30 years old with acute COVID-19. Material: PBMCs or T cells enriched from blood (not recorded which). In DNA form, the CDR3 reads TGTGCCACCAGTGATCCAAATGAGACCCAGTACTTC. It codes for CATSDPNETQYF.